This T cell receptor beta chain was observed in a study of cytomegalovirus exposure and HLA in healthy donors. Overall study results and limits: Productive status was seen about 87% or about 30% of the time for most TCR beta V segments in an earlier analysis.

PCR involved 60 Vbeta and 13 Jbeta primers. Assay used: immunoSEQ multiplex PCR; TCRdb lists only in-frame clones, some missing. The table records fewer than 90,000 clones, roughly 79% of them present only once. CDR3 size: 14 residues. The V end was cut by 3 bases, the J end by 5 bases, with 12 bases between. The V gene's germline CDR1 is KGHSH and CDR2 LQKENI. A remark on this clone: Its antigen is as yet unknown.

Specimen: PBMCs. This TCR derives from a male donor in good health and CMV-seronegative. This chain links TRBV18 with TRBJ2-3; perhaps TRBD2 as D (6 bases). The CDR3 loop reads CASSPRGLGDTQYF. CDR3 DNA: TGTGCCAGCTCACCTCGGGGGTTGGGAGATACGCAGTATTTT.